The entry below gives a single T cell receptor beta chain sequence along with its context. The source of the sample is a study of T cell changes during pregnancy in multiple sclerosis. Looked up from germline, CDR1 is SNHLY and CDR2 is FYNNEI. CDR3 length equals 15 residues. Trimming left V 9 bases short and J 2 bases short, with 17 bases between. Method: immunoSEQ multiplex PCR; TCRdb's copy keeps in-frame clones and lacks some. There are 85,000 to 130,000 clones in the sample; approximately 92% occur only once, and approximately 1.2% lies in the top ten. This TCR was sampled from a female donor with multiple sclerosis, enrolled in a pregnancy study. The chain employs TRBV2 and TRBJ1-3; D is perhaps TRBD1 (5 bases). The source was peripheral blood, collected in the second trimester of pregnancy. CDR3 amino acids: CASGLDSAPGNTIYF. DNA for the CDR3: TGTGCCAGTGGTCTAGACAGTGCCCCTGGAAACACCATATATTTT.